These T cell receptor beta chains were read from a single sample in a study of vaccination effects on CD4 cells after COVID-19. Which antigens these TCRs recognize remains unknown. Repertoires were generated with immunoSEQ multiplex PCR, while TCRdb's copy carries only in-frame clones and drops some. This repertoire shows approximately 47,000 clones, roughly three quarters found once; its top ten account for roughly 7.2%. Material: CD4+ T cells from PBMCs cultured without peptide, obtained after COVID-19 vaccination. The receptors here all came from a human donor who received a COVID-19 vaccine. The CDR3 runs from the conserved cysteine through the conserved F or W. D genes are given only for firm matches. The size of a clone is reported for some rows only, either as once, few or many, or as a class for expanded clones.

TRBV5-4,TRBJ2-7,TRBD2,-,TGTGCCAGCAGCCCCCAAGGGAGCGGGAGGGCTCGAGAGCAGTACTTC,CASSPQGSGRAREQYF
TRBV9,TRBJ1-1,-,-,TGTGCCAGCAGCCAAACCTCCATCGGGCACACTGAAGCTTTCTTT,CASSQTSIGHTEAFF
TRBV19,TRBJ1-2,TRBD1,-,TGTGCCAGTAGTACCGGGACAGTAACCCCCTTGGGTTATGGCTACACCTTC,CASSTGTVTPLGYGYTF
TRBV27,TRBJ2-6,-,-,TGTGCCAGCCGGGCGGCTGGGGCCAACGTCCTGACTTTC,CASRAAGANVLTF
TRBV11-2,TRBJ2-1,-,-,TGTGCCAGCAGCTTAAGGAGACTAGTGGGTCCCAATGAGCAGTTCTTC,CASSLRRLVGPNEQFF
TRBV6-2/TRBV6-3,TRBJ2-5,-,-,TGTGCCAGCAGTTTCGCGGAGACCCAGTACTTC,CASSFAETQYF
TRBV5-1,TRBJ1-4,-,-,TGCGCCAGCAGCTTGCTGGACGGTGAAAAACTGTTTTTT,CASSLLDGEKLFF
TRBV11-2,TRBJ1-5,TRBD1,-,TGTGCCAGCAGCCAGGGGACAGTGTTTAGCAATCAGCCCCAGCATTTT,CASSQGTVFSNQPQHF
TRBV7-2,TRBJ1-2,TRBD1,medium-sized,TGTGCCAGCAGCTTAGAGGTCCTGGCAGGGGGCTCTGGCTACACCTTC,CASSLEVLAGGSGYTF
TRBV13,TRBJ1-6,TRBD1,-,TGTGCCAGCAGCTCTTCACAGGGGTATAATTCACCCCTCCACTTT,CASSSSQGYNSPLHF
TRBV5-1,TRBJ2-7,TRBD2,-,TGCGCCAGCAGCCTCGGACTAGCGGGAGGATCCCACGAGCAGTACTTC,CASSLGLAGGSHEQYF
TRBV5-1,TRBJ2-3,TRBD1,few,TGCGCCAGCAGCTTATCTGGACAGGGCACAGATACGCAGTATTTT,CASSLSGQGTDTQYF
TRBV5-1,TRBJ1-1,-,once,TGCGCCAGCAGCGTGGCTCAGACTAACACTGAAGCTTTCTTT,CASSVAQTNTEAFF
TRBV5-1,TRBJ2-1,-,-,TGCGCCAGCAGCTTGCCGTTGTTGGTCGGGCTAGCTTTAAATGAGCAGTTCTTC,CASSLPLLVGLALNEQFF
TRBV2,TRBJ1-1,-,-,TGTGCCAGCAGAGCACAGCCGAACACTGAAGCTTTCTTT,CASRAQPNTEAFF
TRBV6-4,TRBJ2-3,TRBD2,-,TGTGCCAGCAGTGACTCGGCGGGAGGAGTAGATACGCAGTATTTT,CASSDSAGGVDTQYF
TRBV6-5,TRBJ2-1,TRBD2,few,TGTGCCAGCAGTAGCGGGGGGGCTGGCAATGAGCAGTTCTTC,CASSSGGAGNEQFF
TRBV19,TRBJ1-6,TRBD1,-,TGTGCCAGTAGTATTGTCGGGACAGGGGACTCACCCCTCCACTTT,CASSIVGTGDSPLHF
TRBV5-1,TRBJ2-7,-,-,TGCGCCAGCAGCTTGGCCTTGCTAGGAACCGGCGAGCAGTACTTC,CASSLALLGTGEQYF
TRBV2,TRBJ1-2,TRBD1,-,TGTGCCAGCAGCACTAAGAGACAGGGGGACGGCTACACCTTC,CASSTKRQGDGYTF
TRBV25-1,TRBJ2-5,-,-,TGTGCCAGCAGTCGAGGTCCGAGTCAAGAGACCCAGTACTTC,CASSRGPSQETQYF
TRBV5-1,TRBJ1-1,-,few,TGCGCCAGCAGCTTGCGTCCGGGTGGCACTGAAGCTTTCTTT,CASSLRPGGTEAFF
TRBV21-1,TRBJ1-3,-,-,-,CASSIRWGSGNTIYF
TRBV4-1,TRBJ2-1,TRBD2,few,TGCGCCAGCAGCCAAGTGGGTCTAGCGGGGGGGCCAAGCTCCTACAATGAGCAGTTCTTC,CASSQVGLAGGPSSYNEQFF
TRBV6-5,TRBJ1-5,-,few,TGTGCCAGCAGGGACGGAGATCAGCCCCAGCATTTT,CASRDGDQPQHF
TRBV5-1,TRBJ1-1,-,-,TGCGCCAGCAGCTTGTCGGCCCTCACTGAAGCTTTCTTT,CASSLSALTEAFF
TRBV6-5,TRBJ1-3,TRBD1,-,TGTGCCAGCAGGGACAGGGTGGCCGGAAACACCATATATTTT,CASRDRVAGNTIYF
TRBV7-9,TRBJ2-1,-,-,TGTGCCAGCAGCTTAGTTATTTCGAGCTCCTACAATGAGCAGTTCTTC,CASSLVISSSYNEQFF
TRBV18,TRBJ1-4,-,once,TGTGCCAGCTCACCGGCAGGAGGTGAAAAACTGTTTTTT,CASSPAGGEKLFF
TRBV10-3,TRBJ1-3,-,-,TGTGCCATCAGTGAGTCAGGCTCTGGAAACACCATATATTTT,CAISESGSGNTIYF
TRBV24-1,TRBJ2-1,TRBD2,-,TGTGCCACCGGGGAGGGGAATGAGCAGTTCTTC,CATGEGNEQFF
TRBV13,TRBJ1-1,-,few,TGTGCCAGCCGGGGTTCGGGACGGGGCACTGAAGCTTTCTTT,CASRGSGRGTEAFF
TRBV30,TRBJ1-2,-,-,TGTGCCTGGAGTGTATTATATAGTCGGAATGGCTACACCTTC,CAWSVLYSRNGYTF
TRBV19,TRBJ1-2,TRBD1,-,TGTGCCAGTAGTTTCCCCGGGACAGGGATCGGCTACACCTTC,CASSFPGTGIGYTF
TRBV4-1,TRBJ2-3,-,-,TGCGCCAGCAGCCAGTACCCCCGTCTTGGCACAGATACGCAGTATTTT,CASSQYPRLGTDTQYF
TRBV21-1,TRBJ2-1,-,few,TGTGCCAGCAGCAAAAACGAGCGGGGGTATGAGCAGTTCTTC,CASSKNERGYEQFF
TRBV6-1,TRBJ2-3,-,-,TGTGCCAGCAGTGAAGGGGGGGCGGTTTGGACAGATACGCAGTATTTT,CASSEGGAVWTDTQYF
TRBV7-9,TRBJ1-1,-,-,TGTGCCAGCAGCCCCCCTGGGGGGGAATGGACTGAAGCTTTCTTT,CASSPPGGEWTEAFF
TRBV3-1/TRBV3-2,TRBJ2-3,TRBD2,-,TGTGCCAGCAGCCCCGGGACTAGATCAGATACGCAGTATTTT,CASSPGTRSDTQYF
TRBV5-4,TRBJ2-7,TRBD2,once,TGTGCCAGCAGCTTGGGCGCGGGAGGTGTAACTCGTAGAGAGCAGTACTTC,CASSLGAGGVTRREQYF
TRBV19,TRBJ1-1,-,-,TGTGCCAGTAGTACGGACCTTGCTGGGGGTGTAGCTTTCTTT,CASSTDLAGGVAFF
TRBV5-6,TRBJ2-3,-,-,TGTGCCAGCAGCTTCGGTGTTACGGAAGATACGCAGTATTTT,CASSFGVTEDTQYF
TRBV3-1/TRBV3-2,TRBJ1-6,-,few,TGTGCCAGCAGCCAAAGTGGAAGTTGGCAGGGTAATTCACCCCTCCACTTT,CASSQSGSWQGNSPLHF
TRBV18,TRBJ1-3,-,-,TGTGCCAGCTCACCAGGCTTCTCTGGAAACACCATATATTTT,CASSPGFSGNTIYF
TRBV2,TRBJ1-6,-,-,TGTGCCACAAAAATCGAGGGTAGGGTTAATTCACCCCTCCACTTT,CATKIEGRVNSPLHF
TRBV11-2,TRBJ1-1,-,few,TGTGCCAGCAGCCGACAAACAGTGAACACTGAAGCTTTCTTT,CASSRQTVNTEAFF
TRBV29-1,TRBJ1-1,TRBD1,-,TGCAGCGCCCAGACAGGGGGCAACACTGAAGCTTTCTTT,CSAQTGGNTEAFF
TRBV5-5,TRBJ1-4,TRBD1,few,TGTGCCAGCAGCTTCCGGCCGGGACAGGCAACTAATGAAAAACTGTTTTTT,CASSFRPGQATNEKLFF
TRBV2,TRBJ1-2,-,-,TGTGCCAGCAGTGAACAGACGCTCTATGGCTACACCTTC,CASSEQTLYGYTF
TRBV29-1,TRBJ1-4,-,-,TGCAGCGTTCCCTTCCGGGCCCCCGGTAAAAGAGAAAAACTGTTTTTT,CSVPFRAPGKREKLFF
TRBV6-1,TRBJ1-3,-,-,TGTGCCAGCAGTGAAGGGGGTGGTGGAAACACCATATATTTT,CASSEGGGGNTIYF
TRBV24-1,TRBJ1-5,TRBD1,few,TGTGCCACCAGTGATTCTACCGGGACAGGGAGCAATCAGCCCCAGCATTTT,CATSDSTGTGSNQPQHF
TRBV2,TRBJ2-2,TRBD2,few,TGTGCCAGCAGTGAAAGACTAGCGGGAGCCGGGGAGCTGTTTTTT,CASSERLAGAGELFF
TRBV6-5,TRBJ2-7,-,-,TGTGCCAGCAGTTACTCGCTCAGGGGCAAGCAGTACTTC,CASSYSLRGKQYF
TRBV10-3,TRBJ2-5,-,-,TGTGCCATCAGGGGGGTTTCGGGAGAGACCCAGTACTTC,CAIRGVSGETQYF
TRBV5-1,TRBJ1-2,TRBD1,-,TGCGCCAGCAGCTTGGCTTCTCGAGGGGGCGCCGACTACACCTTC,CASSLASRGGADYTF
TRBV29-1,TRBJ1-4,TRBD1,once,TGCAGCGTTGATGATCGTGGACAGGATAATGAAAAACTGTTTTTT,CSVDDRGQDNEKLFF
TRBV19,TRBJ2-3,-,once,TGTGCCAGTAGTATGGGGGCCGCGACTCAAGATACGCAGTATTTT,CASSMGAATQDTQYF
TRBV5-1,TRBJ2-7,TRBD1,-,TGCGCCAGCAGGTCCGGGACAGGGAAGCAGTACTTC,CASRSGTGKQYF